These 3 T cell receptor beta chains originate from one sample sequenced in a study of T cell repertoires in cytomegalovirus infection. TCRdb re-derived calls from the reads in MiXCR, one entry per CDR3 protein. The data contain roughly 920,000 distinct CDR3 sequences, less than 40% of them singletons. No antigen is known for these receptors. Source: cultured CD8+ T cells from PBMCs, taken from culture after CMV antigen stimulation. The source is a human donor in good health (CMV status not recorded). Some clones in this sample may be carry-over from other donors' samples.

The genes are TRBV7-9 and TRBJ1-1; D ambiguous. Germline loops: CDR1 SEHNR, CDR2 FQNEAQ (reference sequence). The CDR3 consists of 13 residues. With 1 base removed from V and 4 bases from J, the gap between germline ends came to 7 bases. Here the CDR3 DNA reads TGTGCCAGCAGCTTAGAGGCGGGCACTGAAGCTTTCTTT. Protein: CASSLEAGTEAFF.

About this clonotype: Sequence at one end of the junction differs from germline and may be a read error. The chain recombines TRBV7-6 with TRBJ1-6; 8 positions match TRBD1. The CDR3 has 16 residues. Per the germline V gene, CDR1 is SGHVS and CDR2 is FNYEAQ. CDR3 DNA: TGTGTCAGCAGCTTGGGACAGGTGATTTATAATTCACCCCTCCACTTT. The encoded protein is CVSSLGQVIYNSPLHF.

This clonotype was detected many times. V gene TRBV7-8 combines with J gene TRBJ2-7; D is unclear. The germline gives CDR1 SGHVS, CDR2 FQNEAQ. This CDR3 is built from 14 residues. The V and J ends lost 5 bases and 4 bases respectively, with 15 bases between them. In DNA, the CDR3 is TGTGCCAGCAGCCTACTATCCGTAGGTTACGAGCAGTACTTC. This translates into CASSLLSVGYEQYF.